The 9 T cell receptor beta chains given below trace back to one sample, sequenced in a study of cytomegalovirus exposure and HLA in healthy donors. The PCR ran on 60 Vbeta and 13 Jbeta primers. Only in-frame clones appear in the TCRdb table, and some are missing; sequencing was by immunoSEQ multiplex PCR. The top ten clones hold 1.5% to 2% of a sample with about 120,000 clones, roughly 70% of them seen once. Material for sequencing was PBMCs. The receptor set was obtained from a woman between 18 and 29 years old in good health and CMV-seronegative.

The chain links TRBV27 to TRBJ2-3, with 11 bases lining up with TRBD2. This CDR3 region has 17 residues. The ends lost 1 base at V and 2 bases at J; junction bases unmatched: 5. The germline gives CDR1 MNHEY, CDR2 SMNVEV (reference sequence). The CDR3 loop reads CASSLLSSGGNTDTQYF. In DNA, the CDR3 is TGTGCCAGCAGTTTATTGTCTAGCGGGGGGAACACAGATACGCAGTATTTT.

V and J are TRBV6-5 and TRBJ1-3, with 8 positions matching TRBD1. Germline-derived CDR1 and CDR2 are MNHEY and SVGAGI. This CDR3 has 14 residues. Trimming cost V 6 bases and J 2 bases; bases outside gene matches: 3. The CDR3 is CASREQGAGNTIYF. CDR3 coding DNA: TGTGCCAGCAGAGAACAGGGGGCTGGAAACACCATATATTTT.

In this sample, this clone turned up once. The chain is built from TRBV6-5 and TRBJ1-5; TRBD1 might be the D (5 bases). Trimming shortened V by 0 bases and J by 0 bases, and 9 bases separated the two germline ends. CDR1 and CDR2 (germline): MNHEY, SVGAGI. The CDR3 is 16 amino acids. The CDR3 DNA reads TGTGCCAGCAGTTACTCGGCGGGGACTAGCAATCAGCCCCAGCATTTT. This codes for CASSYSAGTSNQPQHF.

V and J are TRBV29-1 and TRBJ2-3, with TRBD1 identical over 9 bases. Germline V gene sequence: CDR1 SQVTM, CDR2 ANQGSEA. Germline trimming cut 5 bases from V and 1 base from J; bases unmatched to any gene: 7. The length of the CDR3 is 15 residues. The CDR3 DNA is TGCAGCGTTCCCGGGAGGACAGGGGGCACAGATACGCAGTATTTT. Encoded protein: CSVPGRTGGTDTQYF.

The V and J genes are TRBV7-3 and TRBJ1-1; TRBD1 might be the D (6 bases). The CDR3 has 15 residues. Germline loops: CDR1 SGHTA, CDR2 FQGTGA. V was clipped by 2 bases and J by 2 bases, with 12 bases between them. The CDR3 DNA is TGTGCCAGCAGCTTAGGAGGACAGCCAAACACTGAAGCTTTCTTT. Protein product: CASSLGGQPNTEAFF.

This chain joins TRBV5-1 and TRBJ2-3; TRBD1 might be the D (6 bases). V lost 5 bases and J 2 bases, leaving 18 bases between the germline ends. The CDR3 has 16 residues. The germline V gene has CDR1 SGHRS and CDR2 YFSETQ. CDR3 region: CASSTQGSSFTDTQYF. CDR3 nucleotides: TGCGCCAGCAGTACACAGGGCTCTTCTTTCACAGATACGCAGTATTTT.

This clone showed up just a few times. The gene calls are TRBV29-1 and TRBJ1-3; D may be TRBD1 (5 bases). This CDR3 comprises 15 residues. Per germline, CDR1 SQVTM and CDR2 ANQGSEA. The ends were cut back, 0 bases at V and 6 bases at J, with 15 bases in the middle. The CDR3 protein is CSVEDPQAKENTIYF. The CDR3 DNA follows: TGCAGCGTTGAAGACCCACAGGCGAAGGAAAACACCATATATTTT.

The chain combines TRBV7-8 with TRBJ1-5; D perhaps matches TRBD1 (6 bases). V gave up 0 bases and J gave up 5 bases, with 11 bases separating them. Germline V lookup: CDR1 SGHVS, CDR2 FQNEAQ. This CDR3 is built from 15 residues. CDR3: CASSLARGSHQPQHF. The CDR3 DNA reads TGTGCCAGCAGCTTAGCCAGGGGATCACATCAGCCCCAGCATTTT.

The genes are TRBV2 and TRBJ1-3; D is ambiguous. Trimming took off 9 bases at V and 0 bases at J, with 12 bases between the two ends. Germline loops: CDR1 SNHLY, CDR2 FYNNEI. The CDR3 length is 14 residues. CDR3: CARTGEDSGNTIYF. CDR3 in DNA: TGTGCCAGGACTGGGGAGGACTCTGGAAACACCATATATTTT.